The rows below give T cell receptor beta chains drawn from one sample of a study of T cells in tuberculosis. TCRdb keeps only in-frame clones here, not all; method: immunoSEQ multiplex PCR. The sample shows about 45,000 clones, roughly 94% of them seen only once. Input material: PBMCs. These TCRs come from a donor aged 5 to 30 with latent tuberculosis or without tuberculosis infection. Some clones in this sample may be carry-over from other donors' samples. Each CDR3 is given with its conserved first and last residue. A D gene is named only where the DNA matches it firmly. Clone sizes are given selectively: once, few, many, or a class where the clone is expanded.

-	-	TRBV19	TRBJ2-2	TGTGCCAGTAGTGTGGGAGCGAACACCGGGGAGCTGTTTTTT	CASSVGANTGELFF
-	TRBD1	TRBV10-3	TRBJ2-7	TGTGCCATCAGTGCCGCAGGGGGGACAGGCGAGTACGAGCAGTACTTC	CAISAAGGTGEYEQYF
-	TRBD2	TRBV4-3	TRBJ2-1	TGCGCCAGCAGCCACCGGGCGGGGGGGGCGTTCAATGAGCAGTTCTTC	CASSHRAGGAFNEQFF
-	-	TRBV30	TRBJ2-7	TGTGCCTGGAGTGGGGAGAGCTACGAGCAGTACTTC	CAWSGESYEQYF
-	-	TRBV19	TRBJ1-5	TGTGCCAGTACCATGGGGGGGGCGGATCAGCCCCAGCATTTT	CASTMGGADQPQHF
-	TRBD1	TRBV28	TRBJ1-4	TGTGCCAGCAGTTCTACAGGGGCAGGATATAATGAAAAACTGTTTTTT	CASSSTGAGYNEKLFF
few	-	TRBV4-3	TRBJ1-1	TGCGCCAGCAGCCCGGAGTTGGTCAGTATGAACACTGAAGCTTTCTTT	CASSPELVSMNTEAFF
-	TRBD2	TRBV7-7	TRBJ2-7	TGTGCCAGCAGCCGACTAGCGGGAGGATCCTACGAGCAGTACTTC	CASSRLAGGSYEQYF
-	TRBD1	TRBV4-1	TRBJ1-5	TGCGCCAGCAGCCGCCGACAGGGAACTTCAAATCAGCCCCAGCATTTT	CASSRRQGTSNQPQHF
-	-	TRBV4-3	TRBJ2-7	TGCGCCAGCAGCCAAGATCCAGGGCTGGCGTACGAGCAGTACTTC	CASSQDPGLAYEQYF
-	-	TRBV27	TRBJ2-1	TGTGCCAGCAGTTGGGGCAGGGGTGGGAATGAGCAGTTCTTC	CASSWGRGGNEQFF
-	-	TRBV6-5	TRBJ2-7	TGTGCCAGCAGTTACATTGAGAGCCACGAGCAGTACTTC	CASSYIESHEQYF
-	-	TRBV18	TRBJ2-7	TGTGCCAGCTCACCAGGGGACAACTACGAGCAGTACTTC	CASSPGDNYEQYF
-	-	TRBV2	TRBJ1-2	TGTGCCAGCATTGGAGCTAACTATGGCTACACCTTC	CASIGANYGYTF
-	-	TRBV10-3	TRBJ1-1	TGTGCCATCAGGCCGGGAGGGATGAACACTGAAGCTTTCTTT	CAIRPGGMNTEAFF
once	-	TRBV11-3	TRBJ2-3	TGTGCCAGCAGCTTGGACAGTTTAAGCACAGATACGCAGTATTTT	CASSLDSLSTDTQYF
medium-sized	-	TRBV4-3	TRBJ1-5	TGCGCCAGCAGCCAAGATAGAAATCAGCCCCAGCATTTT	CASSQDRNQPQHF
-	-	TRBV27	TRBJ2-1	TGTGCCAGCAAGGAGGGATACAATGAGCAGTTCTTC	CASKEGYNEQFF
once	-	TRBV10-1	TRBJ2-1	TGCGCCAGCAGTGAGTTCCGGGAGACTTCGGGGAATGAGCAGTTCTTC	CASSEFRETSGNEQFF
-	TRBD1	TRBV27	TRBJ2-1	TGTGCCAGCAGTTCGTTCCGCGCACAGGGGTACAACAATGAGCAGTTCTTC	CASSSFRAQGYNNEQFF
-	TRBD1	TRBV19	TRBJ1-4	TGTGCCAGTAGTATGTTGGACAGGTGGGATGAAAAACTGTTTTTT	CASSMLDRWDEKLFF
-	-	TRBV27	TRBJ2-7	TGTGCCAGCAGTTTTGGCGGGACAGCAACCTACGAGCAGTACTTC	CASSFGGTATYEQYF
-	-	TRBV19	TRBJ1-5	TGTGCCAGTAGTAGTCAGGGGATGGGCAATCAGCCCCAGCATTTT	CASSSQGMGNQPQHF
-	-	TRBV6-5	TRBJ1-5	TGTGCCAGCAGACGACAGATAGATCAGCCCCAGCATTTT	CASRRQIDQPQHF
-	-	TRBV10-3	TRBJ1-5	TGTGCCACCCAAGTCGGGGGGAGCAATCAGCCCCAGCATTTT	CATQVGGSNQPQHF
-	TRBD2	TRBV7-2	TRBJ2-1	TGTGCCAGCAGCCCATTAGCGGGCCACTACAATGAGCAGTTCTTC	CASSPLAGHYNEQFF
-	TRBD1	TRBV11-2	TRBJ1-1	TGTGCCAGCAGCTCCCAGGGGGCTGGCACTGAAGCTTTCTTT	CASSSQGAGTEAFF
-	TRBD2	TRBV11-2	TRBJ2-1	TGTGCCAGCAGCTCTTATCTAGCGGGGGGGAGTGAGCAGTTCTTC	CASSSYLAGGSEQFF
once	-	TRBV30	TRBJ2-7	TGTGCCCTAGCCAGCGGTTCCTACGAGCAGTACTTC	CALASGSYEQYF
-	-	TRBV4-1	TRBJ1-1	TGCGCCAGCAGCCAACCGACAGATTTGAACACTGAAGCTTTCTTT	CASSQPTDLNTEAFF
-	TRBD2	TRBV6-4	TRBJ2-1	TGTGCCAGCTCGGCTAGCGGATCCTACAATGAGCAGTTCTTC	CASSASGSYNEQFF
-	-	TRBV7-2	TRBJ2-7	TGTGCCAGCAGCTCCGCGTGGGAGCAGTACTTC	CASSSAWEQYF
few	TRBD1	TRBV7-8	TRBJ1-2	TGTGCCAGCAGCTCCCGGGACAGTAAACTCACCTTC	CASSSRDSKLTF
-	-	TRBV4-1	TRBJ2-5	TGCGCCAGCAGCCAAGATATCCGTGGAGCGCAACAAGAGACCCAGTACTTC	CASSQDIRGAQQETQYF
-	TRBD2	TRBV5-4	TRBJ2-5	TGTGCCAGCAGCTTGTTTAGCGGGAGTGTAGAGACCCAGTACTTC	CASSLFSGSVETQYF
once	-	TRBV6-5	TRBJ2-7	TGTGCCAGCAGCACCGACCGGGGTAGCTCCTACGAGCAGTACTTC	CASSTDRGSSYEQYF
-	TRBD2	TRBV2	TRBJ2-1	TGTGCCAGCAGGGAGGGACTACAGAATGAGCAGTTCTTC	CASREGLQNEQFF
-	-	TRBV5-1	TRBJ2-7	TGCGCCAGCAGCTTGACGGGGTCGTCCTACGAGCGGTACTTC	CASSLTGSSYERYF
-	-	TRBV28	TRBJ1-2	TGTGCCAGCAGTCTAAGACAGGTCAAGATTCGGCTATATGGCTACACCTTC	CASSLRQVKIRLYGYTF
once	TRBD1	TRBV4-3	TRBJ1-3	TGCGCCAGCAGCGAATACTTCACAGGGGGCGATTTTGGAAACACCATATATTTT	CASSEYFTGGDFGNTIYF
-	TRBD1	TRBV18	TRBJ2-5	TGTGCCAGCTCACGGACAGGGGGGTCTAGGGAGACCCAGTACTTC	CASSRTGGSRETQYF
-	-	TRBV9	TRBJ2-1	TGTGCCAGCAGCCCCCAGGCGGGCAGCCAAAGGGATGAGCAGTTCTTC	CASSPQAGSQRDEQFF
-	-	TRBV25-1	TRBJ2-7	TGTGCCAGCAGTGACATCGCGGGGCCGTCGTCCTACGAGCAGTACTTC	CASSDIAGPSSYEQYF
-	-	TRBV5-4	TRBJ2-1	TGTGCCAAGGGGGTAGTTTTGGGGAATGAGCAGTTCTTC	CAKGVVLGNEQFF
-	-	TRBV5-1	TRBJ2-7	TGCGCCAGCTCGGCGGACTCATACGAGCAGTACTTC	CASSADSYEQYF
-	-	TRBV6-5	TRBJ2-2	TGTGCCAGCAGTAGAGGACTGGACACCGGGGAGCTGTTTTTT	CASSRGLDTGELFF
-	-	TRBV4-1	TRBJ1-1	TGCGCCAGCAGCCAAGAAAAATGGCCGATCCTCATGAACACTGAAGCTTTCTTT	CASSQEKWPILMNTEAFF
once	TRBD2	TRBV9	TRBJ2-7	TGTGCCAGCAGCGCCGTAGGGGAGGGCCGCGAGCAGTACTTC	CASSAVGEGREQYF
-	TRBD1	TRBV13	TRBJ2-5	TGTGCCAGCAGCCGGGGTCGACAGGGAACCCAAGAGACCCAGTACTTC	CASSRGRQGTQETQYF
once	-	TRBV7-9	TRBJ2-1	TGTGCCAGCAGCTTGCGGGCTGAGCAGTTCTTC	CASSLRAEQFF
-	TRBD1	TRBV5-6	TRBJ2-1	TGTGCCAGCAGCTTGGACAGGGGGCGGAATGAGCAGTTCTTC	CASSLDRGRNEQFF
few	TRBD1	TRBV19	TRBJ1-1	TGTGCCAGTAGTATCGACAGGGGCACTGAAGCTTTCTTT	CASSIDRGTEAFF
-	-	TRBV29-1	TRBJ2-4	TGCAGCGTCGGGATTCTAGCCAAAAACATTCAGTACTTC	CSVGILAKNIQYF
-	TRBD1	TRBV19	TRBJ1-5	TGTGCCAGTAAAGCGGACAGGGCAAGGGTCAATCAGCCCCAGCATTTT	CASKADRARVNQPQHF